This record concerns one T cell receptor (beta chain) sequence. What it binds is not known. The CDR3 has 18 amino acids. Trimming removed 6 bases from V and 4 bases from J; junction bases left unmatched: 10. TCRdb redid the calling of the RACE reads with MiXCR, one entry per CDR3 protein. Of 300,000 to 450,000 distinct CDR3 sequences listed, roughly 5% were seen once; the top ten hold approximately 2.8%. The time point here: pre-sensitization, week 0. Treatment of the sample: therapeutic diphenylcyclopropenone sensitization with weekly scalp DPC. The data were taken from a study of human T cells and chemical hapten exposure. Looking at the study overall: 2% DPC applied to a roughly 2 cm by roughly 2 cm arm area sensitized donors. Weekly administration of diphenylcyclopropenone to the scalp of patients continued throughout the roughly 25-week study.

Study-wide points: Since the donors had alopecia, their immune response may not be the same as that of healthy people.

Source: whole blood, taken in connection with sensitization to the hapten diphenylcyclopropenone (DPC). The TCR was taken from a woman between 50 and 59 years old with alopecia areata. Some clones in this sample may be carry-over from other donors' samples. The chain uses TRBV12-3 or TRBV12-4 and TRBJ2-6; the match to TRBD1 covers 12 bases. CDR3 protein: CASRSPGQGAGGANVLTF. DNA for the CDR3: TGTGCCAGCAGGTCACCGGGACAGGGGGCGGGAGGGGCCAACGTCCTGACTTTC.